A selection of T cell receptor beta chains follows, all from one sample in a study of naive and memory T cell subsets. Each CDR3 protein is one row after TCRdb ran MiXCR on the UMI-ligation and nested PCR reads. The sample holds approximately 140,000 distinct CDR3 sequences, around 15% seen once. The sequenced sample was naive CD4+ T cells from blood. The receptors shown here come from a human donor in good health. CDR3s include the opening cysteine and the closing phenylalanine or tryptophan. Each record gives: J gene, V gene, CDR3 length, CDR3 protein.

j_call: TRBJ1-4
v_call: TRBV30
cdr3_length: 15
cdr3_aa: CAWSVGTGRVEKLFF

j_call: TRBJ2-1
v_call: TRBV20-1
cdr3_length: 14
cdr3_aa: CSATGTRGFDEQFF

j_call: TRBJ1-4
v_call: TRBV23-1
cdr3_length: 19
cdr3_aa: CASSQPGQGIDGTNEKLFF

j_call: TRBJ1-6
v_call: TRBV15
cdr3_length: 16
cdr3_aa: CATSRDDRARNSPLHF

j_call: TRBJ2-2
v_call: TRBV5-1
cdr3_length: 15
cdr3_aa: CASSLETSGTGELFF

j_call: TRBJ2-7
v_call: TRBV7-2
cdr3_length: 13
cdr3_aa: CASSVGLVYEQYF

j_call: TRBJ2-7
v_call: TRBV20-1
cdr3_length: 13
cdr3_aa: CSARGGVSYEQYF

j_call: TRBJ1-5
v_call: TRBV20-1
cdr3_length: 14
cdr3_aa: CSAISTGPNQPQHF

j_call: TRBJ1-5
v_call: TRBV11-2
cdr3_length: 15
cdr3_aa: CASSPTGQSNQPQHF

j_call: TRBJ2-7
v_call: TRBV6-6
cdr3_length: 15
cdr3_aa: CASSYKGLSSYEQYF

j_call: TRBJ2-7
v_call: TRBV23-1
cdr3_length: 12
cdr3_aa: CASSDRSYEQYF

j_call: TRBJ2-7
v_call: TRBV5-6
cdr3_length: 18
cdr3_aa: CASSLPRAGGNCSYEQYF

j_call: TRBJ2-5
v_call: TRBV18
cdr3_length: 13
cdr3_aa: CASSRTEQETQYF

j_call: TRBJ2-5
v_call: TRBV20-1
cdr3_length: 14
cdr3_aa: CSAHGDSPQETQYF

j_call: TRBJ2-5
v_call: TRBV6-2/TRBV6-3
cdr3_length: 12
cdr3_aa: CASSPGLGTQYF

j_call: TRBJ2-2
v_call: TRBV12-3/TRBV12-4
cdr3_length: 16
cdr3_aa: CASSGPRGAGTGELFF

j_call: TRBJ1-3
v_call: TRBV29-1
cdr3_length: 21
cdr3_aa: CSVEDYVLGGDWRDSGNTIYF

j_call: TRBJ1-4
v_call: TRBV12-3/TRBV12-4
cdr3_length: 12
cdr3_aa: CASCAGNEKLFF

j_call: TRBJ2-7
v_call: TRBV6-5
cdr3_length: 14
cdr3_aa: CASSREGGSYEQYF

j_call: TRBJ2-1
v_call: TRBV11-2
cdr3_length: 11
cdr3_aa: CASSCSNEQFF

j_call: TRBJ1-3
v_call: TRBV12-3/TRBV12-4
cdr3_length: 15
cdr3_aa: CASSPRRRFGNTIYF

j_call: TRBJ1-2
v_call: TRBV7-2
cdr3_length: 16
cdr3_aa: CASSLLLRADNYGYTF

j_call: TRBJ2-1
v_call: TRBV29-1
cdr3_length: 13
cdr3_aa: CSPYGQTTHEQFF

j_call: TRBJ2-1
v_call: TRBV7-3
cdr3_length: 15
cdr3_aa: CAGSSTGTSGSVHFF

j_call: TRBJ2-1
v_call: TRBV25-1
cdr3_length: 15
cdr3_aa: CASSALGSGSNEQFF

j_call: TRBJ1-1
v_call: TRBV20-1
cdr3_length: 12
cdr3_aa: CSALPGTKGAFF

j_call: TRBJ2-1
v_call: TRBV18
cdr3_length: 14
cdr3_aa: CASSQDYSYNEQFF

j_call: TRBJ2-5
v_call: TRBV5-1
cdr3_length: 16
cdr3_aa: CASSLGLAVHQETQYF

j_call: TRBJ2-2
v_call: TRBV30
cdr3_length: 13
cdr3_aa: CAWRGQETGELFF

j_call: TRBJ1-2
v_call: TRBV3-1
cdr3_length: 15
cdr3_aa: CASSQDSQGGYGYTF

j_call: TRBJ2-5
v_call: TRBV7-2
cdr3_length: 14
cdr3_aa: CASSLARNQETQYF

j_call: TRBJ2-1
v_call: TRBV20-1
cdr3_length: 15
cdr3_aa: CSARGGAGVYNEQFF

j_call: TRBJ2-2
v_call: TRBV12-3/TRBV12-4
cdr3_length: 15
cdr3_aa: CASKATEVAAGELFF